The table lists the clone carrying this TCR beta chain with many counts. The antigen is unknown. TCR beta CDR3 regions were amplified from RNA transcripts. The TCR CDR3 was amplified in a first-round RT-PCR using the HTBI primer set. TCRdb passed the multiplex PCR reads through MiXCR, listing each CDR3 protein once. Among 500,000 or so distinct CDR3 sequences listed, approximately 17% were seen once. The record originates from a study of T cells in Graves' hyperthyroidism and ophthalmopathy. Study-level findings and limits: Blood samples included most of the expanded thyroid clonotypes exceeding 0.001. Ophthalmopathy and stable hyperthyroidism were told apart by a 13 V-J model.

The ends were cut back, 6 bases at V and 3 bases at J, with 14 bases in the middle. This CDR3 region has 14 residues. Ophthalmopathy patients had moderate-to-severe active disease, CAS ≥3, NOSPECS ≥4, and disease duration under 3 months. Lactation, pregnancy, other autoimmune disease or uncontrolled infection led to exclusion of patients. Sequencing was performed on blood. The chain uses TRBV12-3 or TRBV12-4 and TRBJ1-1, with D unclear. The TCR originated in a woman aged 18-30 years with Graves' ophthalmopathy. The CDR3 reads CASRGRTEDTEAFF. The CDR3 DNA sequence: TGTGCCAGCAGGGGCCGGACGGAAGACACTGAAGCTTTCTTT.